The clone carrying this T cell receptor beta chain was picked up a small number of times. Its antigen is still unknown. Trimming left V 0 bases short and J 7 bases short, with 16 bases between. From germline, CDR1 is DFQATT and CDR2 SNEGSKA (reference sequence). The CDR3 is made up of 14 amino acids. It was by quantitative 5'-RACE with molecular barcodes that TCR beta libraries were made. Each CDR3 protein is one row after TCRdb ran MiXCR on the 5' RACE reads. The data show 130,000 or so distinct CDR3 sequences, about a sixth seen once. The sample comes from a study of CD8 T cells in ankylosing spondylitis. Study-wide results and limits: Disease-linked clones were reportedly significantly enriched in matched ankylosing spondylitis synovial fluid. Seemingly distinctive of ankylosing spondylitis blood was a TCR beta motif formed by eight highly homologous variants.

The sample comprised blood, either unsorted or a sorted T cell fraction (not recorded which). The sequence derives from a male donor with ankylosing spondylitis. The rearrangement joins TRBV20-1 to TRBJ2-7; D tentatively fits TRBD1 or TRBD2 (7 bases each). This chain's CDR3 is CSAREMTGRGEQYF. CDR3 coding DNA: TGCAGTGCTAGAGAAATGACAGGGCGGGGGGAGCAGTACTTC.